These 17 T cell receptor beta chains were sequenced from one sample in a study of PD-L1 blockade in urothelial cancer. Libraries were prepared by immunoSEQ multiplex PCR; TCRdb keeps only in-frame clonotypes and omits some of them. The sample shows about 39,000 clones, around 89% of them seen only once. The sequencing here drew on PBMCs, taken around atezolizumab (anti-PD-L1) treatment. Source of these receptors: a man between 60 and 70 years old with urothelial cancer.

The V gene is TRBV4-3, the J gene TRBJ2-3, with 9 bases that match TRBD2. After removal of 3 bases from V and 1 base from J, the junction contained 5 bases not matched to a gene. Germline CDR1 LGHNA, CDR2 YSLEER. There are 16 residues in the CDR3. The CDR3 DNA sequence: TGCGCCAGCAGCCATATATTAGCGGGGGGCACAGATACGCAGTATTTT. Residues: CASSHILAGGTDTQYF.

This clone was found once. The chain employs TRBV6-1 and TRBJ1-1; no definite D call. The CDR3 is made up of 13 amino acids. Trimming removed 8 bases from V and 1 base from J, with 11 bases in between. Germline V CDR1 and CDR2: MNHNS, SASEGT. For the CDR3, the DNA is TGTGCCAGCGGGCGCGGGTGGAACACTGAAGCTTTCTTT. Translating gives CASGRGWNTEAFF.

The chain combines TRBV28 with TRBJ1-2; 7 positions agree with TRBD1. Germline V CDR1 and CDR2: MDHEN, SYDVKM. Trimming removed 6 bases from V and 6 bases from J; junction bases left unmatched: 10. CDR3 length: 14 residues. The CDR3 loop is CASSLGGVLDGYTF. The DNA for the CDR3 is TGTGCCAGCAGCCTAGGGGGCGTACTGGATGGCTACACCTTC.

The chain couples TRBV5-5 to TRBJ2-1, with 7 bases that match TRBD2. J was trimmed by 4 bases and V by 1 base; bases with no gene match: 2. This CDR3 has 14 residues. Germline CDR1 reads SGHKS; CDR2 reads YYEKEE (reference sequence). CDR3 nucleotide sequence: TGTGCCAGCAGCTTGATTAGCGGGTACAATGAGCAGTTCTTC. As protein: CASSLISGYNEQFF.

The chain recombines TRBV30 with TRBJ2-4; D is unclear. Germline lookup yields CDR1 GTSNPN and CDR2 SVGIG (reference sequence). V dropped 2 bases and J dropped 1 base, with 18 bases sitting between them. The CDR3 loop spans 17 amino acids. The DNA for the CDR3 is TGTGCCTGGAGTTTTTTTAATTCAGACTCGGCCAAAAACATTCAGTACTTC. Translation: CAWSFFNSDSAKNIQYF.

The J gene is TRBJ2-7, the V gene TRBV28; tentative D call: TRBD2 (5 bases). The CDR3 runs 14 residues. Germline V gene lookup returns CDR1 MDHEN and CDR2 SYDVKM. The germline V and J ends were trimmed by 5 bases and 5 bases, with 16 bases remaining between them. The CDR3 region is CASSDYDLRHEQYF. For the CDR3, the DNA is TGTGCCAGCAGTGACTATGATCTGCGGCACGAGCAGTACTTC.

The chain is built from TRBV2 and TRBJ1-5; unclear D gene. Per the germline V gene, CDR1 is SNHLY and CDR2 is FYNNEI. This CDR3 is 14 amino acids long. Trimming stripped 8 bases from V and 3 bases from J, with 14 bases between. CDR3 sequence reads: CASLDRGSNQPQHF. The DNA for the CDR3 is TGTGCCAGCTTGGACCGGGGTTCCAATCAGCCCCAGCATTTT.

The rearrangement joins TRBV19 to TRBJ2-2; D gene ambiguous. Germline V gene data show CDR1 as LNHDA and CDR2 as SQIVND (reference sequence). This CDR3 is built from 14 residues. Trimming shortened V by 6 bases and J by 3 bases, and 11 bases separated the two germline ends. The CDR3 protein is CASRAAEDTGELFF. CDR3 nucleotide sequence: TGTGCCAGTAGGGCGGCAGAAGACACCGGGGAGCTGTTTTTT.

V usage is TRBV10-3 and J usage is TRBJ1-3, with 7 nucleotides matching TRBD1. With 3 bases clipped from V and 5 bases from J, the junction kept 16 bases outside the gene matches. From germline, CDR1 is ENHRY and CDR2 SYGVKD. The CDR3 consists of 18 residues. CDR3 sequence: CAISDPYKTDRSRNTIYF. CDR3 DNA sequence: TGTGCCATCAGTGACCCTTATAAGACGGACAGGAGCCGAAACACCATATATTTT.

The V gene is TRBV11-2, the J gene TRBJ2-2, with TRBD2 as a possible D gene (6 bases). The CDR3 has 17 amino acids. Between the trimmed V and J ends, which lost 7 bases and 1 base, there was a span of 19 bases. The germline V gene has CDR1 SGHAT and CDR2 FQNNGV. The CDR3 DNA sequence: TGTGCCAGCACCTATCGGAGGGACTCCCTGAACACCGGGGAGCTGTTTTTT. This gives the protein CASTYRRDSLNTGELFF. Drawing the rest from reference TRBV11-2 and TRBJ2-2, the complete variable domain is EAGVAQSPRYKIIEKRQSVAFWCNPISGHATLYWYQQILGQGPKLLIQFQNNGVVDDSQLPKDRFSAERLKGVDSTLKIQPAKLEDSAVYLCASTYRRDSLNTGELFFGEGSRLTVL.

The rearrangement uses TRBV5-1 and TRBJ2-5; a possible D gene is TRBD2 (5 bases). CDR3 size: 15 residues. The germline V gene has CDR1 SGHRS and CDR2 YFSETQ. Trimming took 4 bases from V and 5 from J, leaving 18 bases between them. CDR3 sequence: CASSHSRPREETQYF. The CDR3 bases are TGCGCCAGCAGCCACTCTCGGCCGAGGGAGGAGACCCAGTACTTC.

The rearrangement links TRBV7-2 to TRBJ2-7; D is perhaps TRBD2 (5 bases). CDR1 is SGHTA, CDR2 FQGNSA, per germline. V lost 5 bases, J lost 1 base, and 15 bases lay in between. The CDR3 totals 15 residues. The CDR3 here is CASSQVEGPSYEQYF. The CDR3 DNA reads TGTGCCAGCAGCCAGGTCGAGGGTCCGTCCTACGAGCAGTACTTC.

The V gene is TRBV2, the J gene TRBJ2-1; D gene uncertain. With 6 bases removed from V and 0 bases from J, the gap between germline ends came to 6 bases. The CDR3 sequence is 13 residues long. Germline V gene data show CDR1 as SNHLY and CDR2 as FYNNEI. Here the CDR3 reads CASRADSYNEQFF. As DNA, the CDR3 is TGTGCCAGCAGGGCAGACTCCTACAATGAGCAGTTCTTC.

Written as DNA, the CDR3 is TGTGCCAGCAGCTCCAGACTACTCACAGATACGCAGTATTTT. It translates to CASSSRLLTDTQYF. The rearrangement links TRBV13 to TRBJ2-3, with D maybe TRBD2 (5 bases). The CDR3 extends over 14 amino acids. V gave up 4 bases and J gave up 2 bases, with 10 bases separating them. Looked up from germline, CDR1 is PRHDT and CDR2 is FYEKMQ (reference sequence).

This clone has a single count. The chain recombines TRBV7-2 with TRBJ2-1; D is possibly TRBD2 (7 bases). Trimming took 1 base from V and 7 from J, leaving 11 bases between them. CDR1 and CDR2 (germline): SGHTA, FQGNSA. This CDR3 has 14 amino acids. The CDR3 nucleotides read TGTGCCAGCAGCTTAGTTGAGGGGGGGAATGAGCAGTTCTTC. Its translation is CASSLVEGGNEQFF.

This rearrangement joins TRBV28 to TRBJ1-3; TRBD1 is a possible D gene (5 bases). The germline gives CDR1 MDHEN, CDR2 SYDVKM. Trimming removed 2 bases at V and 0 bases at J, with 14 bases between. CDR3 size: 17 residues. The CDR3 spells CASSLSGGGFSGNTIYF. Here the CDR3 DNA reads TGTGCCAGCAGTTTAAGCGGGGGGGGGTTCTCTGGAAACACCATATATTTT. Looking up the rest from reference TRBV28 and TRBJ1-3 gives the full variable domain: DVKVTQSSRYLVKRTGEKVFLECVQDMDHENMFWYRQDPGLGLRLIYFSYDVKMKEKGDIPEGYSVSREKKERFSLILESASTNQTSMYLCASSLSGGGFSGNTIYFGEGSWLTVV.

The rearrangement joins TRBV11-3 to TRBJ1-6; no clear D gene. CDR1 and CDR2 (germline): SGHNT, YENEEA. Trimming removed 5 bases from V and 2 bases from J, with 16 bases in between. This CDR3 region has 17 residues. This chain's CDR3 is CASSPSRGSAYNSPLHF. CDR3 coding DNA: TGTGCCAGCAGCCCCAGTCGAGGCAGCGCCTATAATTCACCCCTCCACTTT. Supplemented by reference TRBV11-3 and TRBJ1-6, the full variable domain reads EAGVVQSPRYKIIEKKQPVAFWCNPISGHNTLYWYLQNLGQGPELLIRYENEEAVDDSQLPKDRFSAERLKGVDSTLKIQPAELGDSAVYLCASSPSRGSAYNSPLHFGNGTRLTVT.